This TCR beta chain was observed in a study of cytomegalovirus exposure and HLA in healthy donors. Whole-study context: The use of the same platform for the 100 to 150 validation repertoires and the 650 to 850 first-cohort repertoires was reported by a later analysis. Study results and limitations: A later analysis found first-cohort TCR clusters tended to co-occur in the 90 to 150 validation repertoires.

A remark on this clone: Its antigen is unknown.

Germline-derived CDR1 and CDR2 are SGHTA and FQGNSA. The CDR3 runs to 14 residues. After removal of 2 bases from V and 4 bases from J, the junction contained 3 bases not matched to a gene. This table comes from immunoSEQ multiplex PCR, and its TCRdb copy is limited to in-frame clones, with some not included. The repertoire holds about 180,000 clones, with roughly 86% as singletons. The material sequenced was PBMCs. The rearrangement joins TRBV7-2 to TRBJ2-7, with TRBD1 matching over 9 bases. The TCR originated in a man younger than 35 in good health and CMV-seropositive. The CDR3 region is CASSLTGGLYEQYF. As DNA, the CDR3 is TGTGCCAGCAGCTTAACAGGGGGCCTTTACGAGCAGTACTTC.